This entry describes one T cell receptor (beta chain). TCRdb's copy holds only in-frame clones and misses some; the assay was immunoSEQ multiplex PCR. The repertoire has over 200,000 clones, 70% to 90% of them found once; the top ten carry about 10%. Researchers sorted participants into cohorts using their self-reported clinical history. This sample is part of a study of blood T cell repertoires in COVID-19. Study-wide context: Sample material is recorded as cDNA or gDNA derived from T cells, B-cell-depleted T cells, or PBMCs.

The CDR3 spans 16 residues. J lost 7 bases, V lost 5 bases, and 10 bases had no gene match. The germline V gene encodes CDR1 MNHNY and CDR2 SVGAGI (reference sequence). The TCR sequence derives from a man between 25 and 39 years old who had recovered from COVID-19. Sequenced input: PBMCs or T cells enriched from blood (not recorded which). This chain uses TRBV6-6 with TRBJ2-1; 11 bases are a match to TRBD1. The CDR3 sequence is CASSPWGQGDLNEQFF. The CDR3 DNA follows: TGTGCCAGCAGTCCCTGGGGACAGGGGGATTTAAATGAGCAGTTCTTC.